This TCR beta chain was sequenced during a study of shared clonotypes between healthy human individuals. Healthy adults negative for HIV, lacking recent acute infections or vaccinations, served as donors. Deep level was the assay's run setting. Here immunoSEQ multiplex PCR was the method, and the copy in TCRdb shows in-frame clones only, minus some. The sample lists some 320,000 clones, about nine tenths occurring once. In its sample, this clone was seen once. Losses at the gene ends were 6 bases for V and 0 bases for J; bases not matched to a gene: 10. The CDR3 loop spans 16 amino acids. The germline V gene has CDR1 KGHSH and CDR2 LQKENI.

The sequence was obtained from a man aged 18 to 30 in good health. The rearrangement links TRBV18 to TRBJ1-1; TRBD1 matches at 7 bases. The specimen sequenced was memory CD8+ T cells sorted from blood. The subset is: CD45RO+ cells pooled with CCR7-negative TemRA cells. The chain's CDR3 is CASSLRTGGLNTEAFF. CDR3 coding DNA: TGTGCCAGCTCCCTCAGGACAGGTGGGTTGAACACTGAAGCTTTCTTT.